This TCR beta chain appears in the sequencing data of a study of CD8 T cells in ankylosing spondylitis. TCRdb reanalysed the 5' RACE reads using MiXCR and keeps one entry per CDR3 protein. Of 250,000 or so distinct CDR3 sequences in the sample, roughly 25% were seen once. The CDR3 is made up of 14 amino acids. The V gene lost 6 bases and the J gene lost 4 bases, with 17 bases spanning the gap. Germline CDR1 and CDR2: SQVTM and ANQGSEA. This clonotype was picked up a small number of times. This TCR derives from a male donor with ankylosing spondylitis or in good health (not recorded which). The material sequenced was blood, either unsorted or a sorted T cell fraction (not recorded which). The V gene is TRBV29-1, the J gene TRBJ2-3; D not resolved. CDR3 in DNA: TGCAGCGTCCATACTGGGATTCGGCCAGATACGCAGTATTTT. It encodes CSVHTGIRPDTQYF.